This T cell receptor beta chain was documented in a study of response to subunit inactivated influenza vaccine. V shed 5 bases, J shed 1 base, and the junction held 4 bases outside the gene matches. Germline values: CDR1 SQVTM, CDR2 ANQGSEA. This CDR3 has 13 residues. In its sample, this clonotype was seen a few times. TCRdb used MiXCR to reprocess the RT-PCR reads, holding one entry per CDR3 protein. This table holds about 540,000 distinct CDR3 sequences, under 30% found once. Another study also made use of these data, one on T cells expressing NK-cell markers. That report notes: What made the TCR beta cDNA was 5'RACE template switching with UMIs.

Here the sequenced sample was CD4+ T cells sorted from PBMCs, taken 11 to 12 days after vaccination. V and J are TRBV29-1 and TRBJ2-5; TRBD1 matches at 7 bases. The sequence was obtained from a man over 45 who received an inactivated influenza vaccine. CDR3 protein: CSVITGVQETQYF. CDR3 coding DNA: TGCAGCGTTATAACAGGGGTCCAAGAGACCCAGTACTTC.